This TCR beta chain was recovered during a study of T cell repertoires in cytomegalovirus infection. Turning to the study itself: Public signatures in TCR beta pointed to CMV infection and matching HLA type. Study outcomes and limitations: Individuals carrying CMV plus the relevant HLA were identified by cumulative frequency of public TCR beta families. There were HLA-C-restricted CMV-specific TCR beta clonotypes dominating the ex vivo response.

In germline, CDR1 is LNHNV, CDR2 YYDKDF (reference sequence). The length of the CDR3 is 15 residues. V shed 2 bases and J 1 base; nucleotides not matched to a gene: 3. This clonotype has at least ten counts. Its specificity is unknown. Using its own MiXCR run on the reads, TCRdb lists one record per CDR3 protein. Of approximately 500,000 distinct CDR3 sequences listed, approximately 16% are singletons. The sequence was collected from a human donor in good health (CMV status not recorded). Some clones in this sample may be carry-over from other donors' samples. The chain combines TRBV15 with TRBJ2-7; 9 bases fit TRBD1. The sequenced material came from CD8+ T cells from PBMCs. For the CDR3, the DNA is TGTGCCACCAGCAGACGGGACAGGGAGTCCTACGAGCAGTACTTC. Protein: CATSRRDRESYEQYF.